These T cell receptor beta chains were read from a single sample in a study of shared clonotypes between healthy human individuals. Repertoires were generated with immunoSEQ multiplex PCR, while TCRdb's copy carries only in-frame clones and drops some. The sample lists about 690,000 clones, 90% occurring once. Material: memory CD8+ T cells from PBMCs. These receptors all come from a man younger than 35 in good health. Some clones in this sample may be carry-over from other donors' samples. Both conserved end residues are part of each CDR3. D genes are given only for firm matches. Part of the rows lack a size; the others show once, few, many or a class for expanded clones.

abundance	v_gene	d_gene	j_gene	CDR3aa	CDR3nt
NA	TRBV7-9	NA	TRBJ1-4	CASSPPPQQKEKLFF	TGTGCCAGCAGCCCACCCCCTCAGCAGAAAGAAAAACTGTTTTTT
NA	TRBV28	TRBD1	TRBJ2-2	CASSGGTGKNTGELFF	TGTGCCAGCAGTGGGGGGACAGGAAAGAACACCGGGGAGCTGTTTTTT
NA	TRBV9	NA	TRBJ2-3	CASSVGGRPHTDTQYF	TGTGCCAGCAGCGTAGGAGGACGGCCTCACACAGATACGCAGTATTTT
NA	TRBV6-1	TRBD2	TRBJ2-1	CAGGGGRTARNEQFF	TGTGCCGGGGGTGGCGGGAGGACAGCCCGCAATGAGCAGTTCTTC
NA	TRBV18	NA	TRBJ1-5	CASSPETTYSNQPQHF	TGTGCCAGCTCACCAGAAACAACTTATAGCAATCAGCCCCAGCATTTT
NA	TRBV4-3	TRBD2	TRBJ2-5	CASSPRSSGGAAFETQYF	TGCGCCAGCAGCCCCCGTTCTAGCGGGGGAGCCGCGTTCGAGACCCAGTACTTC
once	TRBV7-8	NA	TRBJ2-2	CASSSYSDTGELFF	TGTGCCAGCAGCTCGTACAGCGATACCGGGGAGCTGTTTTTT
NA	TRBV7-7	NA	TRBJ2-5	CASSLSDWGTPSIQYF	TGTGCCAGCAGCTTATCTGATTGGGGTACCCCGAGTATCCAGTACTTC
NA	TRBV27	NA	TRBJ2-1	CASSRSVGDGPYNEQFF	TGTGCCAGCAGTCGATCCGTCGGGGACGGCCCCTACAATGAGCAGTTCTTC
NA	TRBV19	NA	TRBJ1-1	CASSIGSYTEAFF	TGTGCCAGTAGTATAGGGTCCTACACTGAAGCTTTCTTT
NA	TRBV27	TRBD1	TRBJ2-7	CASSPPTNPGQGTKGYEQYF	TGTGCCAGCAGTCCACCTACAAACCCGGGACAGGGGACGAAAGGCTACGAGCAGTACTTC
NA	TRBV7-2	NA	TRBJ1-5	CASSFWDGGNQPQHF	TGTGCCAGCAGCTTCTGGGATGGCGGCAATCAGCCCCAGCATTTT
NA	TRBV18	TRBD1	TRBJ2-1	CASSQQGTLNYNEQFF	TGTGCCAGCTCACAACAGGGGACATTGAATTACAATGAGCAGTTCTTC
once	TRBV30	NA	TRBJ1-3	CAWSLIGGLRRDAIYF	TGTGCCTGGAGCCTAATCGGCGGACTGCGCAGAGACGCCATATATTTT
NA	TRBV7-9	NA	TRBJ2-1	CASSWPSGDEQFF	TGTGCCAGCAGCTGGCCGTCGGGGGATGAGCAGTTCTTC
NA	TRBV4-3	NA	TRBJ1-4	CASGQGILEKLFF	TGCGCCAGCGGGCAGGGAATACTTGAAAAACTGTTTTTT
NA	TRBV9	NA	TRBJ2-7	CASSVGDGSNHEQYF	TGTGCCAGCAGCGTGGGTGACGGGAGTAACCACGAGCAGTACTTC
NA	TRBV2	NA	TRBJ2-2	CASTEGNTGELFF	TGTGCCAGCACCGAAGGGAACACCGGGGAGCTGTTTTTT
NA	TRBV11-2	TRBD1	TRBJ2-7	CASSSTGGGDEQYF	TGTGCCAGCAGCTCAACAGGGGGCGGCGACGAGCAGTACTTC
NA	TRBV11-2	NA	TRBJ2-1	CASSARGGGPKREQFF	TGTGCCAGCAGCGCAAGGGGTGGTGGACCTAAGAGGGAGCAGTTCTTC
once	TRBV7-6	NA	TRBJ1-4	CASSDAVTGEKLFF	TGTGCCAGCAGCGATGCTGTGACAGGTGAAAAACTGTTTTTT
NA	TRBV6-5	TRBD1	TRBJ2-7	CASRPLTGTDYEQYF	TGTGCCAGCAGGCCTTTGACCGGGACAGACTACGAGCAGTACTTC
few	TRBV28	NA	TRBJ2-2	CASSLSGELFF	TGTGCCAGCAGTCTTTCCGGGGAGCTGTTTTTT
once	TRBV4-3	NA	TRBJ1-2	CASKGGNYGYTF	TGCGCCAGCAAGGGGGGTAACTATGGCTACACCTTC
NA	TRBV25-1	TRBD1	TRBJ1-1	CASSPQGAGPTEAFF	TGTGCCAGCAGCCCTCAGGGGGCAGGGCCCACTGAAGCTTTCTTT
NA	TRBV28	TRBD2	TRBJ2-7	CASSLLAGAYEQYF	TGTGCCAGCAGTCTACTAGCGGGCGCCTACGAGCAGTACTTC
once	TRBV19	TRBD2	TRBJ2-1	CASAWGGGGVEQFF	TGTGCCAGTGCCTGGGGAGGCGGGGGAGTTGAGCAGTTCTTC
NA	TRBV5-4	NA	TRBJ2-7	CASSLVTAGGEQYF	TGTGCCAGCAGCTTGGTTACAGCCGGCGGCGAGCAGTACTTC
once	TRBV9	TRBD1	TRBJ2-7	CASSVGGTGSYEQYF	TGTGCCAGCAGCGTAGGTGGGACAGGGTCCTACGAGCAGTACTTC
NA	TRBV5-1	NA	TRBJ2-3	CASYPWAGVSTDTQYF	TGCGCCAGCTACCCGTGGGCAGGCGTCTCAACAGATACGCAGTATTTT